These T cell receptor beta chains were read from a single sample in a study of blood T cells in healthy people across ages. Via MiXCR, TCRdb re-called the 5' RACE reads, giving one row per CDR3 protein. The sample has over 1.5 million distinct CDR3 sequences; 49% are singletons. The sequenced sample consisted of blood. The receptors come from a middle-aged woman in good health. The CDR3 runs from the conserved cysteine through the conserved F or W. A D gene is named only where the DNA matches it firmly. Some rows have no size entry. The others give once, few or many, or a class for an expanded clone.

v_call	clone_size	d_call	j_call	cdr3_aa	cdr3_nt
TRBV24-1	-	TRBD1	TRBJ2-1	CATSDLRQGNYNEQFF	TGTGCCACCAGTGATTTGCGACAGGGTAACTACAATGAGCAGTTCTTC
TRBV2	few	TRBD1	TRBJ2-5	CASSEASTGIETQYF	TGTGCCAGCAGTGAAGCCTCGACAGGGATAGAGACCCAGTACTTC
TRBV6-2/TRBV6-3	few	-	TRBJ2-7	CASSVRGASYEQYF	TGTGCCAGCAGTGTCCGGGGGGCTAGCTACGAGCAGTACTTC
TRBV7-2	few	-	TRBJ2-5	CASSLDRREWGGETQYF	TGTGCCAGCAGCCTCGATCGACGGGAATGGGGCGGAGAGACCCAGTACTTC
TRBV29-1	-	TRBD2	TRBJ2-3	CSARQGTSGTDTQYF	TGCAGCGCCCGTCAGGGGACTAGTGGTACAGATACGCAGTATTTT
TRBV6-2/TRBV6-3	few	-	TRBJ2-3	CASSYQTGSNPFTDTQYF	TGTGCCAGCAGTTACCAAACCGGGAGTAATCCCTTCACAGATACGCAGTATTTT
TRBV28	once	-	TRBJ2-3	CASRVRGALITDTQYF	TGTGCCAGCAGGGTCAGGGGGGCTCTTATCACAGATACGCAGTATTTT
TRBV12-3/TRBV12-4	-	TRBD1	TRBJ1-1	CASSLGQPSEAFF	TGTGCCAGCAGCCTGGGACAGCCAAGTGAAGCTTTCTTT
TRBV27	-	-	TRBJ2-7	CASRRQEGPREQYF	TGTGCCAGCAGACGACAGGAAGGTCCTCGGGAGCAGTACTTC
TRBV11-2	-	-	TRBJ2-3	CASSSGMKLTEQYF	TGTGCCAGCAGCTCCGGTATGAAGCTTACTGAGCAGTATTTT
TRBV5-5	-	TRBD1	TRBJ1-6	CASSPGPGGSSYNSPLHF	TGTGCCAGCAGTCCAGGCCCAGGGGGGAGCTCCTATAATTCACCCCTCCACTTT
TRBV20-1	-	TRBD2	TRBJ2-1	CSARAGGLSAEQFF	TGCAGTGCTAGAGCGGGGGGGCTGTCTGCTGAGCAGTTCTTC
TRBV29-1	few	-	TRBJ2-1	CSVEAATDSYNEQFF	TGCAGCGTTGAAGCCGCGACAGACTCCTACAATGAGCAGTTCTTC
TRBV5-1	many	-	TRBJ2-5	CASSPGQPGETQYF	TGCGCCAGCAGCCCCGGTCAGCCCGGGGAGACCCAGTACTTC
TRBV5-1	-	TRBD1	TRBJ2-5	CASSPGQNGETQYF	TGCGCCAGCAGCCCGGGACAGAATGGTGAGACCCAGTACTTC
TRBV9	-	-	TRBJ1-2	CASSVRDLAGYGYTF	TGTGCCAGCAGCGTACGGGACCTGGCAGGATACGGCTACACCTTC
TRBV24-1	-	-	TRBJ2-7	CATSDVRGYSYNEQYF	TGTGCCACCAGTGACGTACGGGGGTACTCCTACAATGAGCAGTACTTC
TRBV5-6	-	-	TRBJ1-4	CASSWGRTTNEKLFF	TGTGCCAGCAGCTGGGGACGGACAACTAATGAAAAACTGTTTTTT
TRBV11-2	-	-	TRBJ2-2	CASSLSREWDTGELFF	TGTGCCAGCAGCTTGAGTCGTGAATGGGACACCGGGGAGCTGTTTTTT
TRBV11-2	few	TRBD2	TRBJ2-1	CASSLSGLAGGPSYNEQFF	TGTGCCAGCAGCTTATCCGGACTAGCGGGGGGCCCCTCTTACAATGAGCAGTTCTTC
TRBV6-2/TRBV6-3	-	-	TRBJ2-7	CASSQTGPRHEQYF	TGTGCCAGCAGTCAGACAGGACCCAGACACGAGCAGTACTTC
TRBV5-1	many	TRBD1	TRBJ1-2	CASSFGQGDYGYTF	TGTGCCAGCAGTTTCGGACAGGGGGACTATGGCTACACCTTC
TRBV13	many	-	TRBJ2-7	CASSADRSYEQYF	TGTGCCAGCAGCGCCGACAGGTCCTACGAGCAGTACTTC
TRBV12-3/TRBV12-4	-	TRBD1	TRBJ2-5	CASSFRTGIGGETQYF	TGTGCCAGCAGTTTTCGGACAGGGATCGGAGGAGAGACCCAGTACTTC
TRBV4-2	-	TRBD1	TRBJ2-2	CASSQVEGAAGELFF	TGTGCCAGCAGCCAAGTTGAGGGGGCCGCCGGGGAGCTGTTTTTT
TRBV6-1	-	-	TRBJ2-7	CASGGHIEQYF	TGTGCCAGCGGAGGACACATCGAGCAGTACTTC
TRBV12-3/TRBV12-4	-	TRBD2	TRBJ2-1	CASSLSLPAGGNNEQFF	TGTGCCAGCAGTTTATCTCTCCCAGCGGGGGGGAACAATGAGCAGTTCTTC
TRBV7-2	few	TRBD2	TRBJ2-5	CASSTPGLPLSETQYF	TGTGCCAGCAGCACCCCGGGACTACCACTGAGTGAGACCCAGTACTTC
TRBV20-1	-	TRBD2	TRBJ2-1	CSASPLAGAHYNEQFF	TGCAGTGCTTCCCCCCTAGCGGGGGCCCACTACAATGAGCAGTTCTTC
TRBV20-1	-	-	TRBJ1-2	CSARGGPFGYTF	TGCAGTGCTAGGGGGGGTCCCTTTGGCTACACCTTC
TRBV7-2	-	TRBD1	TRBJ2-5	CAGSLAAGQAFGTQYF	TGTGCCGGCAGCTTAGCGGCGGGACAGGCGTTTGGGACCCAGTACTTC
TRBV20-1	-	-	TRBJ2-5	CSAVYGTSQQETQYF	TGCAGTGCCGTATATGGGACAAGCCAGCAAGAGACCCAGTACTTC
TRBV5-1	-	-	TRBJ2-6	CASSPQGLSGANVLTF	TGCGCCAGCAGCCCCCAGGGTTTATCTGGGGCCAACGTCCTGACTTTC
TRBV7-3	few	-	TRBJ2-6	CASSLGPHSGANVLTF	TGTGCCAGCAGCTTAGGCCCTCACTCTGGGGCCAACGTCCTGACTTTC
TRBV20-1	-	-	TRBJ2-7	CSARSGLSEDEQYF	TGCAGTGCTAGAAGTGGGCTAAGCGAAGACGAGCAGTACTTC
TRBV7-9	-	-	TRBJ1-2	CASSHTGPRGCTF	TGTGCCAGCAGCCATACAGGGCCGCGGGGCTGCACCTTC
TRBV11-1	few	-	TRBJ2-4	CASSFSVGSIQYF	TGTGCCAGCAGCTTTTCGGTAGGAAGCATTCAGTACTTC
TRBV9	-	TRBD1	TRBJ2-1	CAGSASGTVINEQFF	TGTGCCGGCAGCGCGTCCGGGACAGTCATCAATGAGCAGTTCTTC
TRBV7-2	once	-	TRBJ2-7	CASSSNAGLAYNEQYF	TGTGCCAGCAGCTCTAACGCGGGGTTGGCCTACAATGAGCAGTACTTC
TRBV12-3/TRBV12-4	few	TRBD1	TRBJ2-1	CASTSGTGLNEQFF	TGTGCCAGCACCTCCGGGACAGGGCTAAATGAGCAGTTCTTC
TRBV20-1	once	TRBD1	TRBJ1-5	CSATGQGKRQPQHF	TGCAGTGCTACGGGACAGGGAAAGAGGCAGCCCCAGCATTTT
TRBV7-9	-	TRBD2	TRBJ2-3	CASSEGLASPDTQYF	TGTGCCAGCAGCGAGGGACTAGCGAGCCCAGATACGCAGTATTTT
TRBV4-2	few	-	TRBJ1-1	CASSPNPGQFEAFF	TGTGCCAGCAGCCCGAACCCCGGACAGTTTGAAGCTTTCTTT
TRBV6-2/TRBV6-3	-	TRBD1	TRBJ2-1	CASRRTGVNEQFF	TGTGCCAGCCGCAGGACAGGGGTCAATGAGCAGTTCTTC
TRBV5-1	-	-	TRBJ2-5	CASSWAGNEETQYF	TGCGCCAGCAGCTGGGCAGGGAACGAAGAGACCCAGTACTTC
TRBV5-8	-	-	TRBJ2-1	CASSLTPGEQFF	TGTGCCAGCAGCTTGACTCCGGGGGAGCAGTTCTTC
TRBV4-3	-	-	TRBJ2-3	CASSQRRAESSTDTQYF	TGCGCCAGCAGCCAACGCCGGGCGGAATCTAGCACAGATACGCAGTATTTT
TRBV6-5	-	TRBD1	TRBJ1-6	CASRTPGQGFSPLHF	TGTGCCAGCAGAACACCGGGACAGGGTTTTTCACCCCTCCACTTT
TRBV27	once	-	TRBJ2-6	CASSWVRRGSGANVLTF	TGTGCCAGCAGTTGGGTTCGTCGAGGCTCTGGGGCCAACGTCCTGACTTTC
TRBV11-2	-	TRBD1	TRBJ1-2	CASSLDSFTGANYGYTF	TGTGCCAGCAGCTTAGACTCCTTCACAGGGGCTAACTATGGCTACACCTTC
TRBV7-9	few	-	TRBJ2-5	CATQVTRSETQYF	TGTGCCACCCAAGTAACTAGATCAGAGACCCAGTACTTC
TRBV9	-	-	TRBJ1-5	CASSVGQDPYSNQPQHF	TGTGCCAGCAGCGTAGGTCAGGACCCATATAGCAATCAGCCCCAGCATTTT
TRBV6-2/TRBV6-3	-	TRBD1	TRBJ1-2	CASSYGQGVDDGYTF	TGTGCCAGCAGTTACGGACAGGGGGTTGATGATGGCTACACCTTC
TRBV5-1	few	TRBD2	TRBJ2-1	CASGPLAGADNEQFF	TGCGCCAGCGGACCTCTAGCGGGGGCCGACAATGAGCAGTTCTTC
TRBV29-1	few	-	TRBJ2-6	CSAYSGANVLTF	TGCAGCGCCTACTCTGGGGCCAACGTCCTGACTTTC